The source of this T cell receptor (beta chain) is a study of shared clonotypes between healthy human individuals (dated by TCRdb to 2020 to 2022). Broadly, across the study: The cohort comprised a couple of women and a few men aged 18 to 49 years. To estimate repertoire size and how much clonotype sharing occurs between individuals, the study deeply sequenced the blood TCR repertoires of five healthy adults. Libraries were prepared and TCR repertoires were sequenced by different laboratories using diverse techniques, in order to increase sequencing depth and limit assay-specific biases. Leukapheresis yielded between about 0.9 and 10 billion PBMCs per donor. Findings and caveats that apply to the study as a whole: Pairwise subsampling led to the expectation that sequencing depth would affect the degree of clonotype sharing among donors. Sampling was restricted to blood, and TCR repertoires in tissue are likely to differ from TCR repertoires in blood. Because the study included only a small number of donors, the genetic and exposure-history diversity represented was limited.

As encoded in the germline V gene, CDR1 is SGHTA while CDR2 is FQGNSA. The CDR3 spans 15 residues, from the cysteine through the phenylalanine. Left in the record is the CDR3 DNA by itself, 45 bases read in frame from the first base. V lost 3 bases and J lost 5 bases; the stretch between them is 13 bases long. The donors were healthy, HIV-negative adults who had no recently reported acute infections or vaccinations. Every donor was a Caucasian adult residing in Nashville, Tennessee, USA. For unsorted samples, about 90 million PBMCs were counted, and genomic DNA was extracted using the QIAamp DNA Blood Mini kit. Blood was collected by leukapheresis, and PBMCs were isolated by Ficoll-Histopaque density gradient centrifugation and then cryopreserved in liquid nitrogen vapor phase. This clone was observed once. Its antigen remains unidentified. No quality values exist for individual bases; no much larger clone is one base distant.

Using the deep immunoSEQ assay, multiplex PCR amplified TCR CDR3 regions from genomic DNA. Extracted genomic DNA from each cell subset was spread evenly across all wells of several immunoSEQ 96-well plates, with each plate serving as a replicate. Each replicate PCR for unsorted PBMC received 300 to 350 ng genomic DNA, equal to approximately 30,000 T cell genomes. Unsorted PBMC genomic DNA was sequenced across ten immunoSEQ deep assay plates. The purified libraries were quantified using a Qubit 3.0 fluorometer, sized with a Bioanalyzer 2100, and then quantified again using the KAPA Library Quantification kit. Every immunoSEQ 96-well plate was sequenced on a separate single-read 150-cycle Illumina NextSeq 550 flow cell. The authors' pipeline ran thus. Because the immunoSEQ output held only junctional sequences and lacked quality scores, the filtering could not match the filtering applied to full-length reads. To assign V/J genes and CDR3, sequences were annotated against IMGT germline references using PyIR, a Python wrapper for IgBLAST v1.9. Any read was removed if the V/J assignment was weak (E-value above 1e-6), the CDR3 was missing, or the read contained stop codons, out-of-frame junctions, or ambiguous translated residues. V3J clonotypes were defined as sequences sharing the same inferred V gene, J gene, and CDR3 amino acid sequence. The percentage overlap between two repertoires was calculated by dividing the number of shared unique clonotypes by the size of the smaller repertoire. RTK rarefaction, the Chao1 estimator, and Recon v2.1 estimates of unobserved clonotypes were used to assess repertoire richness. In its TCRdb copy, this immuneACCESS table keeps in-frame sequences only and misses some clones. Where compared with another copy, unresolved V genes explain less than half of these, and the others have no known cause. V and J calls and clone size are given by that table; D and trimming were obtained from the DNA. The sample records about 490,000 clones, approximately 80% of which are singletons. The ten largest clones take up 9.5% to 15% of the sample.

The sequencing sample was made of PBMCs. The chain couples TRBV7-2 to TRBJ2-2; the D gene is perhaps TRBD1, on 6 matching bases. The sequence was obtained from a woman in her 40s in good health. Some clones in this sample may be carry-over from other donors' samples. The CDR3 here reads CASSLRQVQTGELFF. At the DNA level, the sequence is TGTGCCAGCAGCTTGAGACAGGTTCAGACCGGGGAGCTGTTTTTT.